This TCR beta chain derives from a study of CD8 T cells in ankylosing spondylitis. TCRdb re-called the 5' RACE reads through MiXCR, storing one row per CDR3 protein. In the table there are about 39,000 distinct CDR3 sequences, roughly 3.1% of which are singletons. Study-level points and caveats: CD8+ by phenotype, disease-linked clones were relatively rare in peripheral blood. A motif in TCR beta, a set of eight highly homologous variants, appeared characteristic of ankylosing spondylitis blood. Reportedly, significant enrichment of disease-linked clones occurred in matched ankylosing spondylitis synovial fluid.

This clonotype appeared many times. What it binds is not known. This CDR3 is 15 amino acids long. Germline lookup yields CDR1 SGDLS and CDR2 YYNGEE. V shed 0 bases and J 2 bases; nucleotides not matched to a gene: 1. The receptor was isolated from a male donor with ankylosing spondylitis or in good health (not recorded which). The rearrangement uses TRBV9 and TRBJ2-1, with TRBD2 matching 8 bases. Material for sequencing was blood, either unsorted or a sorted T cell fraction (not recorded which). The CDR3 sequence: CASSVAGGPYNEQFF. The CDR3 region has the DNA TGTGCCAGCAGCGTAGCGGGAGGGCCCTACAATGAGCAGTTCTTC.